These T cell receptor beta chains were read from a single sample in a study of blood T cell repertoires in COVID-19. Using immunoSEQ multiplex PCR, the repertoire was profiled, and TCRdb retains in-frame clones only, with some absent. The sample records around 240,000 clones, around 86% being singletons. The sample comprised peripheral blood. Every receptor here comes from a woman aged 30 to 39 who had recovered from COVID-19. The CDR3 runs from the conserved cysteine through the conserved F or W. The D gene is left open where the match is weak. Size is stated for part of the rows, as once, few or many counts, or as a class when the clone is expanded.

D gene,V gene,J gene,clone size,CDR3 DNA,CDR3 protein
-,TRBV18,TRBJ2-1,-,TGTGCCAGCTCACCACCGGGGGCCGGGGATGAGCAGTTCTTC,CASSPPGAGDEQFF
TRBD1,TRBV6-5,TRBJ2-1,few,TGTGCCAGCAGTTATACAGGGGGCGCTTTGGATGAGCAGTTCTTC,CASSYTGGALDEQFF
TRBD1,TRBV6-6,TRBJ2-2,few,TGTGCCAGCAGTTACCTTACAGGGGACGGGGAGCTGTTTTTT,CASSYLTGDGELFF
TRBD1,TRBV25-1,TRBJ1-4,-,TGTGCCAGCAGTGATCCCGGGACAGGGAATGAAAAACTGTTTTTT,CASSDPGTGNEKLFF
-,TRBV6-5,TRBJ2-7,-,TGTGCCAGCAGACCCGACCTTAGGAGCTCCTACGAGCAGTACTTC,CASRPDLRSSYEQYF
TRBD1,TRBV27,TRBJ2-7,-,TGTGCCAGCAGTAAAACCGGGACAGGGTTGTACGAGCAGTACTTC,CASSKTGTGLYEQYF
-,TRBV10-2,TRBJ2-2,few,TGCGCCAGCAGTGAGTCAGCGGAGGGGGAGCTGTTTTTT,CASSESAEGELFF
TRBD1,TRBV5-1,TRBJ1-4,once,TGCGCCAGCAGCTTGGAGGGGGCGTATGAAAAACTGTTTTTT,CASSLEGAYEKLFF
TRBD2,TRBV5-1,TRBJ2-1,-,TGCGCCAGCAGCTTGCTAGCGGGGGGGCTCAATGAGCAGTTCTTC,CASSLLAGGLNEQFF
-,TRBV5-6,TRBJ1-1,-,TGTGCCAGCAGCTTTATTTCTCTGGCAGGGGTCACTGAAGCTTTCTTT,CASSFISLAGVTEAFF
-,TRBV27,TRBJ2-7,-,TGTGCCAGCAGTTTTGATACCGGGACTGCATCCTACGAGCAGTACTTC,CASSFDTGTASYEQYF
TRBD1,TRBV18,TRBJ1-6,-,TGTGCCAGCTCACCACGGACAGGGTTGGATTCACCCCTCCACTTT,CASSPRTGLDSPLHF
-,TRBV11-2,TRBJ1-1,-,TGTGCCAGCAGCTTAGAAGGGGTACACACTGAAGCTTTCTTT,CASSLEGVHTEAFF
TRBD1,TRBV5-1,TRBJ2-1,-,TGCGCCAGCAGCTTGGTTACCACAGGGGGGAACTACAATGAGCAGTTCTTC,CASSLVTTGGNYNEQFF
-,TRBV18,TRBJ1-2,-,TGTGCCAGCTCACCAAGTCGAGCTGGACACAACCCCTTTAACTATGGCTACACCTTC,CASSPSRAGHNPFNYGYTF
TRBD1,TRBV2,TRBJ1-5,-,TGTGCCAGCAGTGAACAGGGGGCCGGTCAGCCCCAGCATTTT,CASSEQGAGQPQHF
TRBD1,TRBV25-1,TRBJ2-7,few,TGTGCCAGCAGTCCCCGGACAGGGTTAGGGTACGAGCAGTACTTC,CASSPRTGLGYEQYF
TRBD1,TRBV14,TRBJ2-5,-,TGTGCCAGCAGCCAAAATAGGGGGCTTCGAGAGACCCAGTACTTC,CASSQNRGLRETQYF
TRBD1,TRBV19,TRBJ1-1,-,TGTGCCAGTAGTGACAGGGGGCGCGGGGGGAACACTGAAGCTTTCTTT,CASSDRGRGGNTEAFF
-,TRBV5-6,TRBJ1-2,once,TGTGCCAGCAGCTGGCGGGGGATGGGGAGCTACACCTTC,CASSWRGMGSYTF
TRBD1,TRBV6-5,TRBJ1-2,-,TGTGCCAGCACCCGCAACAGGGGCAACTATGGCTACACCTTC,CASTRNRGNYGYTF
TRBD2,TRBV19,TRBJ2-1,-,TGTGCCAGTATCCCCAGAGCGGGGGGGCACAATGAGCAGTTCTTC,CASIPRAGGHNEQFF
TRBD1,TRBV25-1,TRBJ1-1,-,TGTGCCAGCAAAAAGGAACAGGGGATGTCTGAAGCTTTCTTT,CASKKEQGMSEAFF
-,TRBV7-2,TRBJ2-5,-,TGTGCCAGCAGCCCTGGGGGGTTGGGGCGGGAGACCCAGTACTTC,CASSPGGLGRETQYF
TRBD2,TRBV15,TRBJ2-1,-,TGTGCCACCAGCGGGCCCTGGGGACTAGCCAGCGCTGAGCAGTTCTTC,CATSGPWGLASAEQFF
TRBD2,TRBV12-3/TRBV12-4,TRBJ2-1,-,TGTGCCAGCAGTTTGCGGGGGGATCAGCGGATGTTCTTC,CASSLRGDQRMFF
-,TRBV6-1,TRBJ1-1,-,TGTGCCAGCAGTGAAGGGACATTCACTGAAGCTTTCTTT,CASSEGTFTEAFF
-,TRBV21-1,TRBJ2-1,-,TGTGCCAGCAGCAAAGGTGGGGGCCACAATGAGCAGTTCTTC,CASSKGGGHNEQFF
TRBD2,TRBV7-3,TRBJ2-3,-,TGTGCCAGCAGCTTAATATTAGCGGGGGGGCTAGATACGCAGTATTTT,CASSLILAGGLDTQYF
TRBD1,TRBV29-1,TRBJ1-2,-,TGCAGCGTCAACAGACAGGGAGACTATGGCTACACCTTC,CSVNRQGDYGYTF
-,TRBV9,TRBJ2-7,few,TGTGCCAGCAGCGATGATACAGGGTACGAGCAGTACTTC,CASSDDTGYEQYF
-,TRBV18,TRBJ1-2,-,TGTGCCAGCTCGGGAGATTTTGATGGCTACACCTTC,CASSGDFDGYTF
-,TRBV5-1,TRBJ1-5,-,TGCGCCAGCAGCCCGGGGGGGAGCTATAGCAATCAGCCCCAGCATTTT,CASSPGGSYSNQPQHF
-,TRBV30,TRBJ2-3,-,TGTGCCTGGAATGACAGAGATACGCAGTATTTT,CAWNDRDTQYF
-,TRBV5-1,TRBJ2-2,-,TGCGCCAGTCGGGGGGCCGGAGGGACCGGGGAGCTGTTTTTT,CASRGAGGTGELFF
TRBD1,TRBV28,TRBJ1-5,-,TGTGCCAGCACCCCGGGACAGGGGGCTTGGGGTCAGCCCCAGCATTTT,CASTPGQGAWGQPQHF
TRBD1,TRBV6-1,TRBJ1-6,-,TGTGCCAGCAGTGAAGCGTGGAAGGGGACAGGGGTAAGATCACCCCTCCACTTT,CASSEAWKGTGVRSPLHF
-,TRBV5-1,TRBJ2-5,-,TGCGCCAGCAGCTTGGGTACCGGGGGCCAAGAGACCCAGTACTTC,CASSLGTGGQETQYF
-,TRBV3-1/TRBV3-2,TRBJ1-1,once,TGTGCCAGCAGCCGGCTAGGACAGAAGGTAGCTTTCTTT,CASSRLGQKVAFF
-,TRBV5-1,TRBJ1-2,-,TGCGCCAGCAGCTTGGGTTCAGACTCGGGCTATGGCTACACCTTC,CASSLGSDSGYGYTF
-,TRBV7-3,TRBJ2-1,-,TGTGCCAGCAGCACCAGACAGTACAATGAGCAGTTCTTC,CASSTRQYNEQFF
TRBD1,TRBV2,TRBJ2-3,-,TGTGCCAGCAGTGGACAGGGTATGGGGGATACGCAGTATTTT,CASSGQGMGDTQYF